This TCR beta chain is from a study of T cells in localized non-small cell lung cancer. Germline assignment: CDR1 MGHRA and CDR2 YSYEKL. The CDR3 is 17 residues long. V was cut by 0 bases and J by 5 bases, with 20 bases left in between. Study-level points and caveats: Among the top 100 tumor clones, a median 57 appeared in adjacent lung. Higher T cell density in the blood was associated with longer overall survival, whereas higher adjacent-lung clonality associated with shorter survival.

This table comes from immunoSEQ multiplex PCR, and its TCRdb copy is limited to in-frame clones, with some not included. The sample lists roughly 2,500 clones; approximately 24% were seen once. About this clone: Its antigen is not known.

The TCR was taken from a woman aged 35 to 70 with stage II lung adenocarcinoma. This chain links TRBV4-1 with TRBJ2-7, with D possibly matching TRBD1 (5 bases). The sample in question was lung tumor tissue, obtained before any cancer treatment. CDR3 protein: CASSQEPFAATRDEQYF. Here the CDR3 DNA reads TGCGCCAGCAGCCAAGAGCCATTTGCGGCTACCAGGGACGAGCAGTACTTC.